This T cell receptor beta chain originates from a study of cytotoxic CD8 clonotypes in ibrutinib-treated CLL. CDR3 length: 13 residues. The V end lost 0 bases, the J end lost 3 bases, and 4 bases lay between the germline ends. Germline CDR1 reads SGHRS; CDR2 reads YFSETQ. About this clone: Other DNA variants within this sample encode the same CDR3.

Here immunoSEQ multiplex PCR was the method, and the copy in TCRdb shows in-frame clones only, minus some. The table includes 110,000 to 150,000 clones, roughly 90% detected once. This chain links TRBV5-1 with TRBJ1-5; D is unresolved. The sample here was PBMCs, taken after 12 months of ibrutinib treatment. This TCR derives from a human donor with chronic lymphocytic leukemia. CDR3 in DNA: TGCGCCAGCAGCTTGGGTGTCAATCAGCCCCAGCATTTT. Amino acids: CASSLGVNQPQHF.